This is a list of T cell receptor beta chains from one sample in a study of post-analysis software for immune sequencing data. TCRdb called the PCR reads again in MiXCR, with one record for every CDR3 protein. The sample comprises 350,000 to 450,000 distinct CDR3 sequences, 30% to 40% of which are singletons, and roughly 8.2% rests with the top ten. Material: blood. These receptors were obtained from a girl aged 2 to 10 with multiple sclerosis. CDR3s include the opening cysteine and the closing phenylalanine or tryptophan. The D gene is left open where the match is weak. The size field is filled for only some rows; it gives once, few, many or a size class.

d_call,v_call,clone_size,j_call,cdr3_nt,cdr3_aa
NA,TRBV10-3,NA,TRBJ1-2,TGTGCCACTCTCCTACAGGGTGACGGCTATGGCTACACCTTC,CATLLQGDGYGYTF
TRBD2,TRBV11-2,NA,TRBJ2-1,TGTGCCAGCAGCTCCTCTGCGGGGGGTCACTACAATGAGCAGTTCTTC,CASSSSAGGHYNEQFF
TRBD2,TRBV12-3/TRBV12-4,NA,TRBJ2-1,TGTGCCAGCAGTTCGGGACTAGTGGTTTACAATGAGCAGTTCTTC,CASSSGLVVYNEQFF
NA,TRBV7-2,NA,TRBJ2-2,TGTGCCAGCAACTTAACGGGGCACACCGGGGAGCTGTTTTTT,CASNLTGHTGELFF
NA,TRBV5-1,few,TRBJ2-7,TGCGCCAGCAGCTTGGTCAGGGGGGAAGCTTACGAGCAGTACTTC,CASSLVRGEAYEQYF
NA,TRBV2,NA,TRBJ2-1,TGTACCAGCAGTGCAGGGGTCAATGAGCAGTTCTTC,CTSSAGVNEQFF
NA,TRBV5-1,NA,TRBJ2-4,TGCGCCAGCAGTCAAGAAAACATTCAGTACTTC,CASSQENIQYF
NA,TRBV5-1,NA,TRBJ2-7,TGCGCCAGCAGCTTGGGACCCGGGGGAGGCGAGCAGTACTTC,CASSLGPGGGEQYF
NA,TRBV29-1,few,TRBJ2-4,TGCAGCGTTGAAGTGGGAAACATTCAGTACTTC,CSVEVGNIQYF
NA,TRBV20-1,few,TRBJ2-7,TGCAGTGCTAGGGCCCCCTACGAGCAGTACTTC,CSARAPYEQYF
NA,TRBV7-2,few,TRBJ1-1,TGTGCCAGCAGCTTCTTGGGACCGGGTAACACTGAAGCTTTCTTT,CASSFLGPGNTEAFF
NA,TRBV29-1,NA,TRBJ2-7,TGCAGCGTGGACCACTGGACGGACCGGTCCCAGTACTTC,CSVDHWTDRSQYF
NA,TRBV7-3,NA,TRBJ2-2,TGTGCCAGCAGAATATCTAGTTTGTCCGGGGAGCTGTTTTTT,CASRISSLSGELFF
TRBD1,TRBV4-1,NA,TRBJ2-7,TGCGCCAGCAGCCATCTCAGGGGGTCCGCCTACGAGCAGTACTTC,CASSHLRGSAYEQYF
NA,TRBV29-1,NA,TRBJ2-1,TGCAGCGTACTACCCTCCTACAATGAGCAGTTCTTC,CSVLPSYNEQFF
NA,TRBV9,NA,TRBJ2-5,TGTGCCTGCAGCGTTGGGCCTATGGAGGGCCAGTACTTC,CACSVGPMEGQYF
TRBD1,TRBV4-3,few,TRBJ2-1,TGCGCCAGCAGCCAAGACCGACAGGGCTACTACAATGAGCAGTTCTTC,CASSQDRQGYYNEQFF
TRBD2,TRBV4-2,few,TRBJ2-5,TGTGCCAGCAGCCAACTCAAGGGGACTAGAGGGTTAGAGACCCAGTACTTC,CASSQLKGTRGLETQYF
NA,TRBV5-1,few,TRBJ1-2,TGCGCCAGCAGCCCGGAGGCTCTTCGGGCCTATGGCTACACCTTC,CASSPEALRAYGYTF
TRBD1,TRBV28,few,TRBJ1-4,TGTGCCAGCAGTTCGGGACAGGGGCATGAAAAACTGTTTTTT,CASSSGQGHEKLFF
NA,TRBV5-1,NA,TRBJ2-1,TGCGCCAGCAGCTTGGTAGGGGGAACCAACAATGAGCAGTTCTTC,CASSLVGGTNNEQFF
NA,TRBV2,NA,TRBJ1-1,TGTGCCAGCAGTCCTGAGTATGAAGCTTTCTTT,CASSPEYEAFF
NA,TRBV11-2,NA,TRBJ2-3,TGTGCCAGCAGCTTAGAGGGATTCGGGGATACGCAGTATTTT,CASSLEGFGDTQYF
TRBD1,TRBV10-3,NA,TRBJ1-6,TGTGCCATCAGAGAACAGGGGGTGGTTAATTCACCCCTCCACTTT,CAIREQGVVNSPLHF
TRBD1,TRBV6-5,few,TRBJ2-5,TGTGCCAGCAGGACAGGGCAGCAAGAGACCCAGTACTTC,CASRTGQQETQYF
TRBD2,TRBV5-1,NA,TRBJ2-3,TGCGCCAGCAGCTCGTACCCGAGACTAGCGGGGGATACGCAGTATTTT,CASSSYPRLAGDTQYF
TRBD1,TRBV29-1,NA,TRBJ2-1,TGCAGCGGCCTTGGACAGGGGCTTAATGAGCAGTTCTTC,CSGLGQGLNEQFF
TRBD2,TRBV7-3,NA,TRBJ2-1,TGTGCCAGCAGCTTAACTAGCGGGAGTAGGGAGCAGTTCTTC,CASSLTSGSREQFF
NA,TRBV20-1,NA,TRBJ1-5,TGCAGTGCTAGAGCCAGAGTGGGACAAGATCAGCCCCAGCATTTT,CSARARVGQDQPQHF
NA,TRBV10-3,NA,TRBJ1-1,TGTGCCATCAGTGATCATGGGGGGACAAGATACACTGAAGCTTTCTTT,CAISDHGGTRYTEAFF
NA,TRBV7-2,many,TRBJ2-5,TGTGCCAGCAGTTTGGCGGGGACCCAAGAGACCCAGTACTTC,CASSLAGTQETQYF
TRBD2,TRBV20-1,NA,TRBJ2-1,TGCAGTGCTAGAGATTTCGATAGCGGGAAATACAATGAGCAGTTCTTC,CSARDFDSGKYNEQFF
NA,TRBV7-6,once,TRBJ2-5,TGTGCCAGCAGCGTAACGACCCAAATTCAAGAGACCCAGTACTTC,CASSVTTQIQETQYF
NA,TRBV10-2,few,TRBJ2-5,TGCGCCAGCAGTGATCACAACAAGGGCCAAGAGACCCAGTACTTC,CASSDHNKGQETQYF
NA,TRBV29-1,once,TRBJ1-1,TGCAGCGGTCAGGGGCCTCGGGGGGCTTTCTTT,CSGQGPRGAFF
NA,TRBV5-1,NA,TRBJ2-7,TGCGCCAGCAGCCCCGACGGGACTCCCGGCACCTACGAGCAGTACTTC,CASSPDGTPGTYEQYF
NA,TRBV7-2,NA,TRBJ2-1,TGTGCCAGCACCCCATCGGCCAATGAGCAGTTCTTC,CASTPSANEQFF
NA,TRBV2,NA,TRBJ1-5,TGTGCCAGCGGGGGGGGGCCTTATAGCAATCAGCCCCAGCATTTT,CASGGGPYSNQPQHF
TRBD1,TRBV2,NA,TRBJ1-1,TGTGCCAGCCCTTCTCGACAGGGGAACACTGAAGCTTTCTTT,CASPSRQGNTEAFF
TRBD1,TRBV9,NA,TRBJ1-1,TGTGCCAGCAGCGTAGGGGGACAGGGGGCGACCACTGAAGCTTTCTTT,CASSVGGQGATTEAFF
NA,TRBV9,few,TRBJ2-1,TGTGCCAGCAGCGTAGGGGGGAACATGGTTAATGAGCAGTTCTTC,CASSVGGNMVNEQFF
NA,TRBV11-2,NA,TRBJ2-7,TGTGCCAGCAGCTTAAACAGCCCACTCTACGAGCAGTACTTC,CASSLNSPLYEQYF
NA,TRBV12-5,NA,TRBJ1-2,TGTGCTAGTGGGACCTCTGGGAGCTACACCTTC,CASGTSGSYTF
TRBD2,TRBV12-3/TRBV12-4,NA,TRBJ2-1,TGTGCCGGCAGTTTAGCGGGGCCCCAGGGGAATGAGCAGTTCTTC,CAGSLAGPQGNEQFF
NA,TRBV12-3/TRBV12-4,NA,TRBJ1-1,TGTGCCAGCAGTTTAAACATCGGGACTGTTAAAGCTTTCTTT,CASSLNIGTVKAFF
TRBD1,TRBV6-1,NA,TRBJ2-7,TGTGCCAGCAGTAACCGGGACAGGAGTTCGGGGGAGCAGTACTTC,CASSNRDRSSGEQYF
NA,TRBV6-1,few,TRBJ1-4,TGTGCCAGCAGTGTCCAGAGCGCAACTAATGAAAAACTGTTTTTT,CASSVQSATNEKLFF
NA,TRBV14,NA,TRBJ2-3,TGTGCCAGCAGCCCCGCCTTCCCGGATACGCAGTATTTT,CASSPAFPDTQYF
NA,TRBV5-1,few,TRBJ2-7,TGCGCCAGCAGCCCGGAACAGGCCTACTACGAGCAGTACTTC,CASSPEQAYYEQYF
NA,TRBV6-5,NA,TRBJ2-7,TGTGCCAGCAGGTCCCAGGGAATCCCCGCCTACGAGCAGTACTTC,CASRSQGIPAYEQYF
NA,TRBV20-1,NA,TRBJ2-3,TGCAGTGCTAGAGATCCCAAAACCCCCACAGATACGCAGTATTTT,CSARDPKTPTDTQYF
TRBD1,TRBV29-1,NA,TRBJ2-6,TGCAGCGTTGGTGGACAGGGGCTTCGTGGGGCCAACGTCCTGACTTTC,CSVGGQGLRGANVLTF